The 27 T cell receptor beta chains in this list originate from one sample, sequenced in a study of cytomegalovirus exposure and HLA in healthy donors. Both 60 Vbeta primers and 13 Jbeta primers went into the PCR. The method was immunoSEQ multiplex PCR; TCRdb's version includes in-frame clones alone and lacks a portion of them. This sample has about 160,000 clones, with approximately 80% found just once. Sequencing used PBMCs. The receptors come from a man aged 30 to 39 in good health and CMV-seropositive.

The chain uses TRBV9 and TRBJ2-1; D perhaps matches TRBD1 (5 bases). Between the trimmed V and J ends, which lost 0 bases and 9 bases, there was a span of 22 bases. The germline gives CDR1 SGDLS, CDR2 YYNGEE. The CDR3 is 17 residues long. This chain's CDR3 is CASSVGIGAGLGVEQFF. Written as DNA, the CDR3 is TGTGCCAGCAGCGTAGGAATTGGAGCAGGGCTTGGGGTTGAGCAGTTCTTC.

The chain recombines TRBV7-2 with TRBJ2-7; the D gene is possibly TRBD1 (6 bases). Germline V gene sequence: CDR1 SGHTA, CDR2 FQGNSA. The CDR3 spans 13 residues. V lost 4 bases and J 1 base, leaving 8 bases between the germline ends. CDR3 bases: TGTGCCAGCAGCTACGGGACATCCTACGAGCAGTACTTC. Its protein is CASSYGTSYEQYF.

The gene calls are TRBV28 and TRBJ2-4; 10 nucleotides match TRBD2. V lost 3 bases and J lost 7; bases outside the gene matches: 3. This CDR3 comprises 14 residues. Per germline, CDR1 MDHEN and CDR2 SYDVKM. CDR3 DNA: TGTGCCAGCAGTTTTAGCGGGGGGCACAACATTCAGTACTTC. Its translation: CASSFSGGHNIQYF. Full variable domain (remainder filled in from reference TRBV28 and TRBJ2-4): DVKVTQSSRYLVKRTGEKVFLECVQDMDHENMFWYRQDPGLGLRLIYFSYDVKMKEKGDIPEGYSVSREKKERFSLILESASTNQTSMYLCASSFSGGHNIQYFGAGTRLSVL.

The chain links TRBV19 to TRBJ2-2; D is possibly TRBD2 (7 bases). Germline V CDR1 and CDR2: LNHDA, SQIVND (reference sequence). The CDR3 consists of 14 residues. V lost 4 bases and J 3 bases, leaving 9 bases between the germline ends. In DNA, the CDR3 is TGTGCCAGTAGTAGGGGGGGGCACACCGGGGAGCTGTTTTTT. Amino acids: CASSRGGHTGELFF.

The genes are TRBV6-6 and TRBJ2-1, with TRBD1 matching 7 bases. CDR1 and CDR2 from the germline V gene are MNHNY and SVGAGI (reference sequence). The CDR3 totals 15 residues. Trimming cost V 2 bases and J 4 bases; bases outside gene matches: 5. CDR3 coding DNA: TGTGCCAGCAGTTACCCGGGACAGAAGTACAATGAGCAGTTCTTC. Its translation is CASSYPGQKYNEQFF.

The chain links TRBV6-6 to TRBJ2-1; D is possibly TRBD2 (5 bases). This CDR3 contains 15 residues. CDR1 is MNHNY and CDR2 is SVGAGI in the germline V gene (reference sequence). V lost 3 bases to trimming and J lost 8 bases, with 17 bases between them. CDR3 DNA: TGTGCCAGCAGTTATGGCGGGTTCTCGTCCGATGAGCAGTTCTTC. Protein product: CASSYGGFSSDEQFF.

In its sample, this clone was seen once. The rearrangement links TRBV7-2 to TRBJ2-1; no clear D gene. The ends were cut back, 5 bases at V and 2 bases at J, with 13 bases in the middle. CDR1 is SGHTA, CDR2 FQGNSA, per germline. This CDR3 region has 15 residues. Here the CDR3 reads CASSIRHAAYNEQFF. In DNA form, the CDR3 reads TGTGCCAGCAGCATCCGTCACGCAGCCTACAATGAGCAGTTCTTC.

This clone has just a few counts. This chain uses TRBV5-1 with TRBJ2-5; TRBD2 agrees at 8 bases. Germline loops: CDR1 SGHRS, CDR2 YFSETQ. The length of the CDR3 is 15 residues. V lost 6 bases and J lost 0; bases outside the gene matches: 7. CDR3 region: CASKDGAGDQETQYF. CDR3 nucleotide sequence: TGCGCCAGCAAAGATGGAGCGGGGGACCAAGAGACCCAGTACTTC.

The chain has TRBV4-3 and TRBJ2-7; TRBD2 matches at 9 bases. J gave up 3 bases and V 0 bases, and 6 bases lay outside the gene matches. Germline CDR1 LGHNA, CDR2 YSLEER. CDR3 length: 16 residues. In nucleotides, the CDR3 is TGCGCCAGCAGCCAAGAGATCGTTAGCGGGAGCTACGAGCAGTACTTC. This encodes CASSQEIVSGSYEQYF.

J is TRBJ1-2 and V is TRBV2, with 12 bases that match TRBD1. Germline lookup yields CDR1 SNHLY and CDR2 FYNNEI. V shed 2 bases and J 8 bases; nucleotides not matched to a gene: 9. The CDR3 is 16 amino acids. This CDR3 reads CASSEFAGQGAGGYTF. The CDR3 bases are TGTGCCAGCAGTGAATTCGCGGGACAGGGGGCAGGAGGCTACACCTTC.

J is TRBJ1-2 and V is TRBV28, with 9 nucleotides matching TRBD1. This CDR3 has 14 residues. V trimming: 3 bases; J trimming: 5 bases; junction bases outside the gene matches: 4. Germline V gene data show CDR1 as MDHEN and CDR2 as SYDVKM. CDR3 in amino acids: CASSLGQGKYGYTF. In DNA form, the CDR3 reads TGTGCCAGCAGTTTGGGACAGGGCAAGTATGGCTACACCTTC.

The J gene is TRBJ2-3, the V gene TRBV19; a weak D match, TRBD2 (6 bases). The V and J ends lost 7 bases and 4 bases respectively, with 12 bases between them. Germline assignment: CDR1 LNHDA and CDR2 SQIVND (reference sequence). This CDR3 region has 13 residues. The CDR3 is CASTHTGADTQYF. For the CDR3, the DNA is TGTGCCAGTACACACACGGGGGCAGATACGCAGTATTTT. The full variable domain, in which reference TRBV19 and TRBJ2-3 provide the parts outside the CDR3, is DGGITQSPKYLFRKEGQNVTLSCEQNLNHDAMYWYRQDPGQGLRLIYYSQIVNDFQKGDIAEGYSVSREKKESFPLTVTSAQKNPTAFYLCASTHTGADTQYFGPGTRLTVL.

This sequence joins TRBV10-2 and TRBJ1-4; D is ambiguous. The CDR3 is made up of 15 amino acids. Trimming shortened V by 4 bases and J by 0 bases, and 9 bases separated the two germline ends. Germline V CDR1 and CDR2: WSHSY, SAAADI. The chain's CDR3 is CASSALEATNEKLFF. As DNA, the CDR3 is TGCGCCAGCAGTGCCTTAGAGGCAACTAATGAAAAACTGTTTTTT.

V is TRBV7-2 and J is TRBJ2-7, with a possible D match to TRBD2 (5 bases). CDR1 is SGHTA and CDR2 is FQGNSA in the germline V gene. The CDR3 extends over 13 amino acids. Here the CDR3 DNA reads TGTGCTTCTAGCCGTGGGGAGTCCTACGAGCAGTACTTC. It specifies CASSRGESYEQYF.

This clone came up once. The chain recombines TRBV10-2 with TRBJ2-5, with TRBD1 matching over 9 bases. The germline V gene has CDR1 WSHSY and CDR2 SAAADI. Trimming took 6 bases from V and 5 from J; bases not matched to a gene: 7. CDR3 length equals 14 residues. CDR3 residues: CASRDPGQGETQYF. The CDR3 DNA reads as TGCGCCAGCAGAGACCCCGGACAGGGGGAGACCCAGTACTTC.

V and J are TRBV6-6 and TRBJ1-5; D remains unclear. V gave up 2 bases and J gave up 2 bases, with 4 bases separating them. CDR1 and CDR2 from the germline V gene are MNHNY and SVGAGI (reference sequence). CDR3 size: 13 residues. The CDR3 protein is CASSYQGNQPQHF. In DNA, the CDR3 is TGTGCCAGCAGTTACCAGGGCAATCAGCCCCAGCATTTT.

This chain connects TRBV7-7 to TRBJ2-2, with TRBD1 matching 12 bases. J gave up 6 bases and V 6 bases, and 2 bases lay outside the gene matches. CDR3 length: 14 amino acids. Germline CDR1 is SSHAT and CDR2 is FNYEAQ (reference sequence). CDR3 nucleotide sequence: TGTGCCAGCAGGGGGACAGGGGGCTCCGGGGAGCTGTTTTTT. This translates into CASRGTGGSGELFF.

This clone showed up just a few times. The chain uses TRBV6-5 and TRBJ1-5; 12 bases are a match to TRBD1. Germline CDR1 is MNHEY and CDR2 is SVGAGI. The junction had 5 bases not matched to a gene; V was cut back by 6 bases and J by 5 bases. The CDR3 contains 15 residues. In nucleotides, the CDR3 is TGTGCCAGCAGGCCGGGACAGGGGGCTTATCAGCCCCAGCATTTT. It specifies CASRPGQGAYQPQHF.

V gene TRBV27 combines with J gene TRBJ2-7; 8 bases are shared with TRBD1. CDR1 is MNHEY, CDR2 SMNVEV, per germline (reference sequence). Trimming took 5 bases from V and 4 from J; bases not matched to a gene: 13. The CDR3 is 16 amino acids. DNA for the CDR3: TGTGCCAGCAGTATTTCCGGGACAGGACCTTTGTACGAGCAGTACTTC. This gives the protein CASSISGTGPLYEQYF.

The chain joins TRBV28 to TRBJ2-3, with D maybe TRBD1 (6 bases). The germline CDR1 and CDR2 sequences are MDHEN and SYDVKM. The CDR3 contains 16 residues. Deletions cut 1 base from V and 0 bases from J, with 11 bases between. The CDR3 DNA reads as TGTGCCAGCAGTTTATCGAGGGGGTCTAGCACAGATACGCAGTATTTT. Translation: CASSLSRGSSTDTQYF.

J is TRBJ2-5 and V is TRBV6-1, with 12 bases identical to TRBD2. The junction had 0 bases not matched to a gene; V was cut back by 4 bases and J by 6 bases. The CDR3 is made up of 13 amino acids. The germline gives CDR1 MNHNS, CDR2 SASEGT. Here the CDR3 DNA reads TGTGCCAGCAGTGGGACTAGCGGGAAGACCCAGTACTTC. Translating gives CASSGTSGKTQYF.

V and J are TRBV13 and TRBJ2-3; TRBD2 matches 12 bases. V was clipped by 4 bases and J by 3 bases; unmatched bases: 5. Germline V lookup: CDR1 PRHDT, CDR2 FYEKMQ (reference sequence). This CDR3 has 16 residues. CDR3 bases: TGTGCCAGCAGCTCTAGCGGGGGGGCCGTTACAGATACGCAGTATTTT. It translates to CASSSSGGAVTDTQYF. The full variable domain, in which reference TRBV13 and TRBJ2-3 provide the parts outside the CDR3, is AAGVIQSPRHLIKEKRETATLKCYPIPRHDTVYWYQQGPGQDPQFLISFYEKMQSDKGSIPDRFSAQQFSDYHSELNMSSLELGDSALYFCASSSSGGAVTDTQYFGPGTRLTVL.

The chain joins TRBV10-3 to TRBJ1-3; D may be TRBD1 (5 bases). Germline CDR1 and CDR2: ENHRY and SYGVKD. CDR3 size: 13 residues. With 2 bases removed from V and 5 bases from J, the gap between germline ends came to 7 bases. CDR3 in amino acids: CAISEQGRNTIYF. Written as DNA, the CDR3 is TGTGCCATCAGTGAGCAGGGCCGAAACACCATATATTTT.

CDR3 DNA sequence: TGCAGCGTTGAAACAGGGACAGGGGGAACCTACGAGCAGTACTTC. Protein product: CSVETGTGGTYEQYF. The chain has TRBV29-1 and TRBJ2-7; TRBD1 matches 11 bases. J gave up 2 bases and V 2 bases, and 5 bases lay outside the gene matches. Germline-derived CDR1 and CDR2 are SQVTM and ANQGSEA. This CDR3 is 15 amino acids long.

The chain's CDR3 is CASSLETGTLYYEQYF. The CDR3, as DNA: TGCGCCAGCAGCTTGGAGACAGGGACTTTATACTACGAGCAGTACTTC. The V gene is TRBV5-1, the J gene TRBJ2-7, with TRBD1 as a possible D gene (7 bases). This CDR3 comprises 16 residues. Trimming took 0 bases from V and 3 from J, leaving 16 bases between them. The germline gives CDR1 SGHRS, CDR2 YFSETQ.

This chain links TRBV7-9 with TRBJ2-1; 7 bases align to TRBD1. This CDR3 spans 15 amino acids. Germline-derived CDR1 and CDR2 are SEHNR and FQNEAQ (reference sequence). Losses at the gene ends were 4 bases for V and 9 bases for J; bases not matched to a gene: 12. CDR3: CASSSLSRQGSEQFF. In DNA form, the CDR3 reads TGTGCCAGCAGCTCCTTAAGCCGACAGGGAAGTGAGCAGTTCTTC.

The chain recombines TRBV29-1 with TRBJ2-1; 10 bases match TRBD2. Germline V gene data show CDR1 as SQVTM and CDR2 as ANQGSEA. This CDR3 is built from 14 residues. V lost 7 bases to trimming and J lost 10 bases; unmatched junction nucleotides: 13. Here the CDR3 DNA reads TGCAGCGCACCAAGCGGGGGGGCTCTGGGCGAGCAGTTCTTC. This codes for CSAPSGGALGEQFF.